This is a list of T cell receptor beta chains from one sample in a study of T cell responses to AZD1222 COVID-19 vaccine. Sequenced by immunoSEQ multiplex PCR; TCRdb stores in-frame clones only, minus some. The sample lists about 150,000 clones, just under 95% occurring once. The material was peripheral blood, obtained on day 0 of AZD1222 vaccination. The receptors stem from an adult in good health. Each CDR3 is given with its conserved first and last residue. A D gene is named only where the DNA matches it firmly. Not every row has a clone size; where given, it reads once, few, many or a size class.

clone_size d_call j_call v_call cdr3_nt cdr3_aa
NA NA TRBJ1-4 TRBV7-2 TGTGCCAGCAGCTTGGCTCCCAGGGTTGAAAAACTGTTTTTT CASSLAPRVEKLFF
few NA TRBJ2-5 TRBV7-2 TGTGCCAGCAGCTCTGGTTTACCCGGGGAGACCCAGTACTTC CASSSGLPGETQYF
NA TRBD1 TRBJ1-2 TRBV28 TGTGCCAGCAGCCGGGACAGGATTGCTAACTATGGCTACACCTTC CASSRDRIANYGYTF
NA NA TRBJ2-1 TRBV12-5 TGTGCTAGTGGTTTGGCGACAGGTTCGGGTTCCTACAATGAGCAGTTCTTC CASGLATGSGSYNEQFF
NA NA TRBJ1-2 TRBV7-2 TGTGCCAGCAGTCAAGGGATGGGCAGGTCGGATGGCTACACCTTC CASSQGMGRSDGYTF
NA NA TRBJ1-5 TRBV7-2 TGTGCCAGCAGCTTAATGTCCGGGGGGAATCAGCCCCAGCATTTT CASSLMSGGNQPQHF
NA NA TRBJ1-5 TRBV12-2 TGTGCAAGTCGCCCAAACCAGGGTCCACTCGGTCAGCCCCAGCATTTT CASRPNQGPLGQPQHF
NA TRBD1 TRBJ1-2 TRBV28 TGTGCCAGCAGTTCGCCAGGGGGGGGCGGAGGCTACACCTTC CASSSPGGGGGYTF
NA NA TRBJ1-1 TRBV11-2 TGTGCCAGCAGCTCGGCCATGAACACTGAAGCTTTCTTT CASSSAMNTEAFF
NA TRBD1 TRBJ1-6 TRBV13 TGTGCCAGCAGCTTCCGACAGGGTAATTCACCCCTCCACTTT CASSFRQGNSPLHF
NA NA TRBJ2-7 TRBV12-2 TGTGCAAGTCGCTCTAGGGGGACAGGGGGTCCCTACGAGCAGTACTTC CASRSRGTGGPYEQYF
NA TRBD2 TRBJ2-7 TRBV28 TGTGCCAGCAGTTTATTAGTAGCGGGAACGATAGAATACGAGCAGTACTTC CASSLLVAGTIEYEQYF
NA TRBD2 TRBJ2-3 TRBV7-3 TGTGCCAGCAGCGCACTCGGGACTAGCGGGAGTGGGGATACGCAGTATTTT CASSALGTSGSGDTQYF
NA NA TRBJ2-1 TRBV5-1 TGCGCCAGCAGCTTGTTGGAGAGCTCCTACAATGAGCAGTTCTTC CASSLLESSYNEQFF
NA TRBD2 TRBJ2-3 TRBV10-3 TGTGCCATCAGGGCAGCGGGACTAGCGGGGGGGTCAGATACGCAGTATTTT CAIRAAGLAGGSDTQYF
NA NA TRBJ2-1 TRBV10-2 TGCGCCACCACCCCCGGGGGGCCCTCCTACAATGAGCAGTTCTTC CATTPGGPSYNEQFF
NA NA TRBJ1-2 TRBV12-3/TRBV12-4 TGTGCCAGCAGTTTCGGCAGGGGAGAAGGCTACACCTTC CASSFGRGEGYTF
NA NA TRBJ1-1 TRBV4-3 TGCGCCAGCAGCCAAGATAGAAGGGGCCGGACTGAAGCTTTCTTT CASSQDRRGRTEAFF
NA NA TRBJ1-4 TRBV29-1 TGCAGCGTTGAAGAGGGGACGGGGAATGAAAAACTGTTTTTT CSVEEGTGNEKLFF